These 19 T cell receptor beta chains came from one sample sequenced in a study of vaccination effects on CD4 cells after COVID-19. Antigen-specific CD4+ T cells were expanded with viral peptide pools in the ViraFEST assay before sequencing. After more than 8 days in culture, the CD4+ T cells were isolated. The participants, recipients of two vaccine doses, got either BNT162b2 or mRNA-1273. These receptors lack a known antigen. Generated by immunoSEQ multiplex PCR, the TCRdb table keeps only in-frame clones and is missing some. This sample carries around 59,000 clones, roughly 78% of them seen once, and the ten largest clones take 2%. The sample here was CD4+ T cells from PBMCs cultured with HCoV-OC43 spike peptides, taken after COVID-19 vaccination. Specified subset: HCoV-OC43 spike overlapping peptide pool stimulation. Receptors were obtained from a human donor who received a COVID-19 vaccine.

Only one count was recorded for this clone. CDR3 sequence: CASSTTGTTDTQYF. CDR3 coding DNA: TGTGCCAGCAGCACAACAGGGACTACAGATACGCAGTATTTT. The chain recombines TRBV5-5 with TRBJ2-3; D is tentatively TRBD1 or TRBD2 (6 bases each). Germline CDR1 and CDR2: SGHKS and YYEKEE (reference sequence). CDR3 length: 14 residues. Trimming took off 4 bases at V and 3 bases at J, with 12 bases between the two ends.

This clone occurred once. The chain couples TRBV2 to TRBJ2-1, with 8 positions matching TRBD1. The CDR3 runs 15 residues. CDR1 and CDR2 (germline): SNHLY, FYNNEI. Losses at the gene ends were 6 bases for V and 8 bases for J; bases not matched to a gene: 12. The chain's CDR3 is CASRRDRRSYDEQFF. For the CDR3, the DNA is TGTGCCAGCAGGAGGGACAGGAGGTCGTACGATGAGCAGTTCTTC.

The gene calls are TRBV6-6 and TRBJ2-2; a possible D gene is TRBD1 (5 bases). This CDR3 is 14 amino acids long. Germline V gives CDR1 MNHNY, CDR2 SVGAGI (reference sequence). V was clipped by 5 bases and J by 6 bases, with 13 bases between them. The CDR3 nucleotides are TGTGCCAGCAGTCGGAAGGGGTTTGCCGGGGAGCTGTTTTTT. Encoded protein: CASSRKGFAGELFF.

The chain carries TRBV3-1 (or the pseudogene TRBV3-2) and TRBJ2-3, with D perhaps given as TRBD1 or TRBD2 (5 bases each). This CDR3 is 14 amino acids long. Trimming stripped 4 bases from V and 8 bases from J, with 16 bases between. Germline CDR1 and CDR2: LGHDT and YNNKEL (reference sequence). DNA of the CDR3: TGTGCCAGCAGCCCGTTTTGGAAAGGGACTACGCAGTATTTT. Translating it yields CASSPFWKGTTQYF.

This clone occurred a few times. The rearrangement uses TRBV29-1 and TRBJ2-4; TRBD2 agrees at 7 bases. The CDR3 consists of 13 residues. The germline V gene has CDR1 SQVTM and CDR2 ANQGSEA. J was trimmed by 8 bases and V by 4 bases; bases with no gene match: 8. The CDR3 DNA is TGCAGCGTTGTAGGGGAAGGGAGGGACATTCAGTACTTC. Translation gives CSVVGEGRDIQYF.

The count of this clone is one. CDR3 in amino acids: CASSASVSTNTIYF. CDR3 sequence (DNA): TGTGCCAGCAGTGCTTCCGTTAGCACGAACACCATATATTTT. This chain joins TRBV2 and TRBJ1-3; no firm D call. V lost 4 bases and J lost 7, with 14 bases in between. The CDR3 spans 14 residues. In germline, CDR1 is SNHLY, CDR2 FYNNEI.

V and J are TRBV10-1 and TRBJ1-1, with D tentatively TRBD1 (5 bases). The length of the CDR3 is 9 residues. Germline lookup yields CDR1 WNHNN and CDR2 SYGVQD (reference sequence). The CDR3 protein is CARGAEAFF. In DNA form, the CDR3 reads TGCGCAAGGGGAGCTGAAGCTTTCTTT.

The rearrangement links TRBV12-3 or TRBV12-4 to TRBJ1-2; D gene uncertain. This CDR3 region has 13 residues. Between the trimmed V and J ends, which lost 2 bases and 2 bases, there was a span of 6 bases. CDR3 in amino acids: CASSLQQNYGYTF. DNA of the CDR3: TGTGCCAGCAGTTTACAACAGAACTATGGCTACACCTTC.

This clone is judged medium-sized (0.01 to 0.1%). The rearrangement joins TRBV2 to TRBJ1-1, with D perhaps matching TRBD1 (5 bases). The V gene lost 7 bases and the J gene lost 0 bases, with 9 bases spanning the gap. This CDR3 has 13 residues. CDR1 is SNHLY, CDR2 FYNNEI, per germline. Here the CDR3 reads CASKGLMNTEAFF. The CDR3 nucleotides are TGTGCCAGCAAGGGACTCATGAACACTGAAGCTTTCTTT.

DNA for the CDR3: TGTGCCAGTAGTATGAGGGTAGGCAATCAGCCCCAGCATTTT. Translated: CASSMRVGNQPQHF. The V gene is TRBV19, the J gene TRBJ1-5; D is ambiguous. Looked up from germline, CDR1 is LNHDA and CDR2 is SQIVND (reference sequence). CDR3 length: 14 residues. Trimming stripped 3 bases from V and 2 bases from J, with 8 bases between.

This chain links TRBV2 with TRBJ1-2; 10 bases line up with TRBD1. This CDR3 has 11 amino acids. Germline V gene sequence: CDR1 SNHLY, CDR2 FYNNEI. With V trimmed by 8 bases and J by 7 bases, 1 base remained unmatched. CDR3 DNA: TGTGCCAGCGGGACAGGGGTTGGCTACACCTTC. Amino acid sequence: CASGTGVGYTF. Using reference TRBV2 and TRBJ1-2 for the parts outside the CDR3, the full variable domain is EPEVTQTPSHQVTQMGQEVILRCVPISNHLYFYWYRQILGQKVEFLVSFYNNEISEKSEIFDDQFSVERPDGSNFTLKIRSTKLEDSAMYFCASGTGVGYTFGSGTRLTVV.

This clone appeared once. V usage is TRBV5-8 and J usage is TRBJ2-1; D is uncertain. V lost 7 bases and J lost 5, with 19 bases in between. The CDR3 covers 15 residues. Germline V gives CDR1 SGHTS, CDR2 YDEGEE. CDR3 amino acids: CASPAWFRPHNEQFF. The CDR3, as DNA: TGTGCCAGCCCAGCTTGGTTCCGGCCTCACAATGAGCAGTTCTTC.

This chain joins TRBV4-1 and TRBJ2-6; 8 bases are a match to TRBD1. Germline V gene lookup returns CDR1 MGHRA and CDR2 YSYEKL. The CDR3 loop spans 20 amino acids. Losses at the gene ends were 3 bases for V and 0 bases for J; bases not matched to a gene: 13. The CDR3 nucleotides read TGCGCCAGCAGCCACCTACAGGGGACAGGCCCTGACTCTGGGGCCAACGTCCTGACTTTC. Translating it yields CASSHLQGTGPDSGANVLTF.

This clone was seen a handful of times. The chain has TRBV18 and TRBJ2-1, with 9 bases that match TRBD1. CDR3 length equals 17 residues. V lost 4 bases, J lost 3 bases, and 10 bases stayed unmatched. The germline V gene has CDR1 KGHSH and CDR2 LQKENI. The CDR3 spells CASSLHTGTGSYNEQFF. The CDR3 coding sequence is TGTGCCAGCTCACTACATACCGGGACAGGGAGCTACAATGAGCAGTTCTTC.

The chain employs TRBV10-3 and TRBJ2-7; 10 positions agree with TRBD2. This CDR3 spans 13 amino acids. Germline V gene lookup returns CDR1 ENHRY and CDR2 SYGVKD. Trimming cost V 6 bases and J 12 bases; bases outside gene matches: 11. The CDR3 DNA reads as TGTGCCATCAGCGACGGAGCGGGGGGGCCCGGGTACGTC. Translating it yields CAISDGAGGPGYV.

The V gene is TRBV2, the J gene TRBJ1-3, with D possibly TRBD1 on 5 matching bases. Germline lookup yields CDR1 SNHLY and CDR2 FYNNEI. The CDR3 is made up of 13 amino acids. V was pared by 6 bases and J by 2 bases, with 8 bases between. The CDR3 is CASRAGAGNTIYF. As DNA, the CDR3 is TGTGCCAGCAGGGCGGGGGCTGGAAACACCATATATTTT. Full variable domain (remainder filled in from reference TRBV2 and TRBJ1-3): EPEVTQTPSHQVTQMGQEVILRCVPISNHLYFYWYRQILGQKVEFLVSFYNNEISEKSEIFDDQFSVERPDGSNFTLKIRSTKLEDSAMYFCASRAGAGNTIYFGEGSWLTVV.

J is TRBJ1-1 and V is TRBV9; the match to TRBD1 covers 7 bases. Germline V CDR1 and CDR2: SGDLS, YYNGEE. There are 15 residues in the CDR3. V shed 4 bases, J shed 1 base, and the junction held 7 bases outside the gene matches. The CDR3 bases are TGTGCCAGCAGCCCCCTGACAGGGCCGAACACTGAAGCTTTCTTT. It specifies CASSPLTGPNTEAFF.

V gene TRBV3-1 (or the pseudogene TRBV3-2) combines with J gene TRBJ1-1, with 10 bases aligning to TRBD1. The V and J ends lost 1 base and 4 bases, in that order; junction bases with no gene match: 0. CDR1 is LGHDT, CDR2 YNNKEL, per germline (reference sequence). There are 14 residues in the CDR3. The DNA of the CDR3 is TGTGCCAGCAGCCAAGGGACAGGGGGCACTGAAGCTTTCTTT. The encoded protein is CASSQGTGGTEAFF.

This sequence joins TRBV29-1 and TRBJ1-4, with D possibly TRBD1 on 5 matching bases. Germline V gene sequence: CDR1 SQVTM, CDR2 ANQGSEA. V shed 0 bases and J shed 6 bases, with 5 bases lying between them. This CDR3 region has 12 residues. The chain's CDR3 is CSVEEGDEKLFF. In DNA, the CDR3 is TGCAGCGTTGAAGAGGGGGATGAAAAACTGTTTTTT.